This entry is about one TCR beta chain. This record belongs to a study of a mutant IDH1 vaccine in newly diagnosed glioma. About the research overall: Of treated patients, around 62% were men and roughly 40% women, averaging roughly 40 years. It was radiotherapy, temozolomide, or both that patients received previously, with most receiving both.

Germline V gene lookup returns CDR1 SGHTA and CDR2 FQGNSA. The ends lost 2 bases at V and 0 bases at J; junction bases unmatched: 6. The CDR3 consists of 16 residues. The protocol was immunoSEQ multiplex PCR, while the TCRdb copy is restricted to in-frame clones and leaves out a portion. The repertoire has about 46,000 clones, over 60% of them found once; the top ten carry less than 2%. Described time point: baseline, week 1 (first vaccination visit). Described treatment: pre-vaccination baseline after standard-of-care therapy. The clonotype comes from a woman between 35 and 50 years old with glioma. V is TRBV7-2 and J is TRBJ1-2; TRBD1 aligns across 7 bases. The sequencing used PBMCs, collected from a glioma patient treated with radiotherapy, temozolomide or both. The chain's CDR3 is CASSLTSGTANYGYTF. For the CDR3, the DNA is TGTGCCAGCAGCTTAACATCCGGGACAGCTAACTATGGCTACACCTTC.